This entry is about one TCR beta chain. There is no known antigen for this receptor. Within one base of it there is no much larger clone, and no base qualities were kept. The donors belonged to the validation cohort of over a hundred subjects, which was separate from the roughly 670-subject first cohort. The sample originates from a study of cytomegalovirus exposure and HLA in healthy donors (dated by TCRdb to 2016 to 2017). At the level of the whole study: The roughly 650 repertoires of the first cohort and the 95 to 150 validation repertoires were produced on the same platform, according to a later analysis. The study was designed to test whether signatures of past pathogen exposure could be identified by cataloging public T cell receptors. Besides the first cohort of roughly 660 subjects, a separate validation cohort made up of 120 different subjects was used. High-throughput TCR immunosequencing, statistical association of individual TCRs with disease status, and machine learning were combined to predict cytomegalovirus infection status. The paper's findings and limits, for the study overall: The study listed 150 to 200 TCR beta chains as associated with cytomegalovirus. The classifier was reported to diagnose cytomegalovirus status with high specificity and sensitivity in both the original and validation cohorts. A later analysis had no HLA typing for the validation cohort, so co-occurrence there was scored across all 120 or so repertoires. Most TCR sequences were seen in very few donors, while some public TCRs were found in many individuals. Three of the identified cytomegalovirus-associated TCR beta chains were confirmed in vitro to be specific for cytomegalovirus antigens. According to the authors, the approach could potentially be generalized to other disease states and immunological phenotypes. In a later analysis, TCRs clustered in the first cohort were found to also tend to co-occur in the 120 or so validation repertoires, with 85% to 95% of cluster scores above 0.

The library was obtained by the immunoSEQ multiplex PCR assay. For the original study's pipeline: A statistical classification framework was developed to diagnose cytomegalovirus status using the catalog of TCR beta chain sequences. TCRdb re-hosts the immuneACCESS table, in-frame sequences only. Its copies lack some clones; in the studies checked, an unresolved V gene accounts for under half of them, and the cause for the rest is not known. That table is the source of V, J and clone size, and D and trimming were worked out from the DNA. The sample has fewer than 100,000 clones on record, roughly 94% of them singletons. The top ten constitute 2.5% to 4% of the sample. CDR1 and CDR2 were assigned from the germline V gene (reference sequence) as GTSNPN and SVGIG. The CDR3 spans 15 residues, from the cysteine through the phenylalanine. Kept here is only the CDR3 DNA, which spans 45 bases and is read in frame from base 1. Trimming removed 2 bases from V and 5 bases from J, leaving 16 bases between the germline ends.

Sequencing was carried out using PBMCs. The chain was built from TRBV30 and TRBJ1-5, and TRBD1 may be the D gene, going by 6 matching bases. The clonotype comes from a woman aged 18-29 years in good health and CMV-seropositive. CDR3 protein: CAWSFSSGVYQPQHF. The nucleotide sequence is given as TGTGCCTGGAGTTTCTCTTCAGGGGTCTATCAGCCCCAGCATTTT. The full variable domain, with segments outside the CDR3 supplied by the reference TRBV30 and TRBJ1-5 proteins, appears as SQTIHQWPATLVQPVGSPLSLECTVEGTSNPNLYWYRQAAGRGLQLLFYSVGIGQISSEVPQNLSASRPQDRQFILSSKKLLLSDSGFYLCAWSFSSGVYQPQHFGDGTRLSIL.